The entry that follows covers one TCR beta chain sequence. This clone's antigen is unknown. The record has no base qualities; no much larger clone is one base away. The time point label of this sample denotes: pre-sensitization, week 0. The treatment or condition label of this sample denotes: therapeutic diphenylcyclopropenone sensitization with weekly scalp DPC. Blood at each patch-test visit was drawn before the patch test was applied. Patients were eligible if aged 18 to 70, diagnosed with alopecia and judged suitable for DPC therapy, and pregnant patients were excluded. Total RNA was extracted from unfractionated whole blood collected in Tempus Blood RNA tubes. This record comes from a study of human T cells and chemical hapten exposure (dated by TCRdb to the early 2020s). A note on the overall study: For sensitization, 2% DPC in acetone was applied to a roughly 2 cm by roughly 2 cm area of upper inner arm skin. Throughout the approximately 25-week study period, patients were also given weekly therapeutic DPC doses on the scalp. Most of the patients in the cohort were female, and the cohort covered alopecia areata with under or over 50% scalp involvement, alopecia totalis and alopecia universalis. Blood for TCR sequencing was provided by twenty-nine alopecia patients at one to four time points (pre-sensitization, 2, 6 and 24 weeks). Patch testing on the upper back used Finn chambers containing 0.01% DPC, with scoring done after 6 days according to International Contact Dermatitis Research Group standards. This study followed changes in the peripheral blood TCR repertoire in vivo during primary and secondary sensitization of alopecia patients to the hapten diphenylcyclopropenone (DPC). Blood was sampled from patients pre-sensitization (week 0) and at 2, 6 and about 24 weeks after DPC sensitization. Libraries were pooled for sequencing, and per-sample TCR yields varied mainly because of small differences in library volumes within the pool.

The paper's findings and limits, for the study overall: The number of PT1 expanded TCRs positively correlated with patch test score, significant at thresholds 8, 16 and 32 but not 4. Significantly more large CDR3 similarity clusters were formed by expanded TCRs than by pre-sensitization or healthy control sets, consistent with antigen-driven responses. Because all patients had alopecia, a presumed autoimmune disease, the immune response of the patients might differ from that of healthy individuals. After repeated subsampling, the strength of the expansion versus patch-test correlation and the threshold at which it became significant changed. The number of TCRs above 1 in 1000 frequency did not change with DPC sensitization; there was no evidence of global repertoire structure alterations.

Trimming leaves V shorter by 8 bases and J shorter by 3 bases, with the junction holding 11 bases beyond the gene matches. Including cysteine and phenylalanine, the CDR3 has 16 amino acids. Of the read, only the CDR3 DNA is kept; its 48 bases are in frame from base 1. Library construction relied on RACE. Sequencing took place on a NextSeq 500. During library preparation, unique molecular identifiers were attached to individual cDNA molecules so that TCRs could be counted quantitatively and reproducibly. For every blood RNA sample, sequencing covered both the TCR alpha and TCR beta chains. Per the original workflow: A median of about 87,000 TCRs per sample was observed, with a range of 23,224 to 690,600. The Decombinator software suite was used to annotate V, J and CDR3 in the TCR reads. For the PS versus PT1 abundance plots, all samples were subsampled to the same number of TCRs (28,000). TCRs were defined as expanded if absent before sensitization and observed at least eight times at the 2-week time point. TCRdb itself trimmed the public reads at Q25 with fastp, ran MiXCR and retained productive beta chains. Every distinct CDR3 protein forms one entry, paired with its most common genes and DNA. The V and J calls shown here were made by TCRdb, not taken from the authors' results. For this sample there are about 270,000 distinct CDR3 sequences; around 7.7% appear just once. 1.2% of the sample rests with the top ten.

The chain uses TRBV12-3 or TRBV12-4 and TRBJ2-2, and 8 junctional nucleotides match TRBD1. This receptor was taken from a man aged 18 to 30 with alopecia areata. Some clones in this sample may be carry-over from other donors' samples. The sample consisted of whole blood, taken in connection with sensitization to the hapten diphenylcyclopropenone (DPC). Read as DNA, the sequence is TGTGCCAGCGAAACTACTTCGGGACAGGACACCGGGGAGCTGTTTTTT. Translated, this is CASETTSGQDTGELFF.